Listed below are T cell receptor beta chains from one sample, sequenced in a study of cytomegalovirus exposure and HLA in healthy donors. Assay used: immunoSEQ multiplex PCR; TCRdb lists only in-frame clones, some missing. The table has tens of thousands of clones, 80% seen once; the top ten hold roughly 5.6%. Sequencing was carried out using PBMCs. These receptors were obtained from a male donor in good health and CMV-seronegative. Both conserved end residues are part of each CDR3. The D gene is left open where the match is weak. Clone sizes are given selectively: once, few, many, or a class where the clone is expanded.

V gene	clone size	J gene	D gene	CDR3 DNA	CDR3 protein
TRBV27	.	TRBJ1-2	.	TGTGCCAGCAGTTTTAGCGCCGCTAAGGACTATGGCTACACCTTC	CASSFSAAKDYGYTF
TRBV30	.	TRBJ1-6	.	TGTGCCTGGAGTGTAGGGGGTTCGTCACCCCTCCACTTT	CAWSVGGSSPLHF
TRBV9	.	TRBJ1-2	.	TGTGCCAGCAGCGTGGCAGGGAGGGTGGATGGCTACACCTTC	CASSVAGRVDGYTF
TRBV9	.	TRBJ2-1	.	TGTGCCAGCAGCGTAGCTATCGGTGGGCAGTTCTTC	CASSVAIGGQFF
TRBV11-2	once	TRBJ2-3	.	TGTGCCAGCAGCTTGGACGGGGGGCAAGATACGCAGTATTTT	CASSLDGGQDTQYF
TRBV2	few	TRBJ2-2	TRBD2	TGTGCCAGCAAAGCGGGGCTGAACACCGGGGAGCTGTTTTTT	CASKAGLNTGELFF
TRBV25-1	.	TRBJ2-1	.	TGTGCCAGCATTGACTTCTACAATGAGCAGTTCTTC	CASIDFYNEQFF
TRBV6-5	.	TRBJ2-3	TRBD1	TGTGCCAGCAGTTTAAGATCCGGGACAGGGTTGGATACGCAGTATTTT	CASSLRSGTGLDTQYF
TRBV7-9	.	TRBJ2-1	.	TGTGCCAGCAGCTTGTCACTATCACTTAGCAATGAGCAGTTCTTC	CASSLSLSLSNEQFF
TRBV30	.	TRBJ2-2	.	TGTGCCTGGAGTCCCATCACCGGGGAGCTGTTTTTT	CAWSPITGELFF
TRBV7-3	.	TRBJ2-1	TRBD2	TGTGCCAGCAGCTCTTTGACTAGCGGGGGGGCCGATGAGCAGTTCTTC	CASSSLTSGGADEQFF